These T cell receptor beta chains were read from a single sample in a study of OX40 agonist ivuxolimab in advanced cancers. Clones were read by immunoSEQ multiplex PCR, and TCRdb kept only the in-frame ones, dropping some. Here the sample spans 79,000 or so clones, 65% to 90% being singletons. Sequenced material: CD4+ or CD8+ T cells sorted from blood, taken in a trial of the OX40 agonist ivuxolimab. The receptor source for this set is an adult with an advanced solid tumor such as melanoma, head and neck, liver or kidney cancer. CDR3s include the opening cysteine and the closing phenylalanine or tryptophan. A D gene is named only where the DNA matches it firmly. Expanded clones are given a class, and other clones once, few, many or no size at all.

D: -; size: -; V: TRBV19; J: TRBJ1-1; length: 16; CDR3: CASSRKPGPGNTEAFF; DNA: TGTGCCAGTAGTCGTAAACCGGGGCCGGGAAACACTGAAGCTTTCTTT
D: -; size: few; V: TRBV5-1; J: TRBJ2-3; length: 16; CDR3: CASSLEGDGSTDTQYF; DNA: TGCGCCAGCAGCTTGGAGGGGGATGGTAGCACAGATACGCAGTATTTT
D: TRBD1; size: -; V: TRBV5-4; J: TRBJ2-1; length: 13; CDR3: CASSLEGAVEQFF; DNA: TGTGCCAGCAGCTTGGAGGGGGCCGTTGAGCAGTTCTTC
D: TRBD1; size: -; V: TRBV7-9; J: TRBJ1-1; length: 15; CDR3: CASSQPGQGGTEAFF; DNA: TGTGCCAGCAGCCAACCCGGACAGGGAGGAACTGAAGCTTTCTTT
D: -; size: -; V: TRBV2; J: TRBJ1-6; length: 16; CDR3: CASSTRRGAGNSPLHF; DNA: TGTGCCAGCAGCACCCGTCGGGGGGCGGGTAATTCACCCCTCCACTTT
D: -; size: -; V: TRBV18; J: TRBJ2-7; length: 15; CDR3: CASSPPGRAGDEQYF; DNA: TGTGCCAGCTCACCACCGGGCAGGGCAGGGGACGAGCAGTACTTC
D: -; size: once; V: TRBV6-6; J: TRBJ2-4; length: 14; CDR3: CASSPAGAENIQYF; DNA: TGTGCCAGCAGTCCTGCGGGGGCGGAAAACATTCAGTACTTC
D: TRBD2; size: -; V: TRBV4-3; J: TRBJ2-5; length: 16; CDR3: CASSQGMRGGQETQYF; DNA: TGCGCCAGCAGCCAAGGGATGAGGGGAGGGCAAGAGACCCAGTACTTC
D: -; size: -; V: TRBV4-1; J: TRBJ1-1; length: 13; CDR3: CASSGNREGRAFF; DNA: TGCGCCAGCAGCGGAAACAGGGAGGGTCGAGCTTTCTTT
D: TRBD1; size: -; V: TRBV9; J: TRBJ2-7; length: 14; CDR3: CASSPGTGSYEQYF; DNA: TGTGCCAGCAGCCCCGGGACAGGCTCCTACGAGCAGTACTTC
D: -; size: -; V: TRBV6-5; J: TRBJ1-5; length: 16; CDR3: CASSYSRWDAPLPQHF; DNA: TGTGCCAGCAGTTACTCGAGATGGGACGCGCCTTTACCCCAGCATTTT
D: TRBD1; size: -; V: TRBV7-9; J: TRBJ1-5; length: 15; CDR3: CASSFGQGRGQPQHF; DNA: TGTGCCAGCAGCTTTGGACAGGGGAGAGGACAGCCCCAGCATTTT
D: -; size: once; V: TRBV6-5; J: TRBJ1-5; length: 15; CDR3: CASSSHDDAGQPRHF; DNA: TGTGCCAGCAGTTCCCACGACGACGCGGGGCAGCCCCGGCATTTT
D: TRBD2; size: -; V: TRBV27; J: TRBJ2-2; length: 19; CDR3: CASSRGGWAPLPNTGELFF; DNA: TGTGCCAGCAGCCGGGGGGGATGGGCGCCTCTTCCGAACACCGGGGAGCTGTTTTTT
D: TRBD2; size: -; V: TRBV5-1; J: TRBJ2-3; length: 16; CDR3: CASSAPSGLSTDTQYF; DNA: TGCGCCAGCAGCGCGCCTAGCGGGCTAAGCACAGATACGCAGTATTTT
D: TRBD1; size: -; V: TRBV5-4; J: TRBJ2-7; length: 15; CDR3: CASSHRGTGGLEQYF; DNA: TGTGCCAGCAGCCACAGGGGGACAGGGGGTCTCGAGCAGTACTTC
D: -; size: -; V: TRBV7-9; J: TRBJ2-7; length: 11; CDR3: CASSLHYEQYF; DNA: TGTGCCAGCAGCCTCCACTACGAGCAGTACTTC
D: -; size: -; V: TRBV19; J: TRBJ2-7; length: 12; CDR3: CASRSGSYEQYF; DNA: TGTGCCAGTAGGTCAGGTTCCTACGAGCAGTACTTC
D: -; size: -; V: TRBV19; J: TRBJ1-2; length: 15; CDR3: CASSQGELLRYGYTF; DNA: TGTGCCAGTAGTCAGGGAGAGCTATTACGGTATGGCTACACCTTC
D: -; size: once; V: TRBV18; J: TRBJ1-3; length: 17; CDR3: CASSPPMGRNSGNTIYF; DNA: TGTGCCAGCTCACCTCCCATGGGGAGAAACTCTGGAAACACCATATATTTT
D: -; size: -; V: TRBV21-1; J: TRBJ1-1; length: 14; CDR3: CASSKGHMNTEAFF; DNA: TGTGCCAGCAGCAAGGGACACATGAACACTGAAGCTTTCTTT
D: -; size: -; V: TRBV11-2; J: TRBJ2-1; length: 13; CDR3: CASSLDRRYEQFF; DNA: TGTGCCAGCAGCTTAGATAGGCGGTATGAGCAGTTCTTC
D: TRBD1; size: few; V: TRBV5-4; J: TRBJ1-3; length: 17; CDR3: CASSNNSGQGSGNTIYF; DNA: TGTGCCAGCAGTAACAATTCGGGACAGGGATCTGGAAACACCATATATTTT
D: TRBD1; size: -; V: TRBV7-9; J: TRBJ1-1; length: 16; CDR3: CASSLGQGRGYTEAFF; DNA: TGTGCCAGCAGTCTCGGACAGGGGAGGGGCTACACTGAAGCTTTCTTT
D: TRBD1; size: -; V: TRBV11-2; J: TRBJ2-2; length: 18; CDR3: CASSSGQGGGRAIGELFF; DNA: TGTGCCAGCAGCTCGGGACAGGGAGGCGGACGCGCGATCGGGGAGCTGTTTTTT
D: -; size: -; V: TRBV5-1; J: TRBJ1-1; length: 15; CDR3: CASSREGGLNTEAFF; DNA: TGCGCCAGCAGTCGGGAAGGGGGGTTGAACACTGAAGCTTTCTTT
D: -; size: few; V: TRBV6-5; J: TRBJ2-6; length: 15; CDR3: CASSYQRSGANVLTF; DNA: TGTGCCAGCAGTTACCAGAGATCTGGGGCCAACGTCCTGACTTTC
D: -; size: -; V: TRBV5-1; J: TRBJ1-4; length: 15; CDR3: CASSASRGDWEKLFF; DNA: TGCGCCAGCAGCGCGAGCCGGGGGGATTGGGAAAAACTGTTTTTT
D: TRBD1; size: -; V: TRBV5-1; J: TRBJ1-2; length: 13; CDR3: CASSTGGDYGYTF; DNA: TGCGCCAGCAGCACAGGGGGCGACTATGGCTACACCTTC
D: TRBD1; size: -; V: TRBV6-5; J: TRBJ1-3; length: 15; CDR3: CASSYTGTGRDTIYF; DNA: TGTGCCAGCAGTTACACCGGGACAGGGCGGGACACCATATATTTT
D: TRBD1; size: -; V: TRBV6-4; J: TRBJ1-1; length: 14; CDR3: CASSPGQGNTEAFF; DNA: TGTGCCAGCAGCCCCGGACAGGGGAACACTGAAGCTTTCTTT
D: TRBD1; size: -; V: TRBV5-1; J: TRBJ1-2; length: 15; CDR3: CASRPTGTEIYGYTF; DNA: TGCGCCAGCAGACCTACCGGGACAGAGATCTATGGCTACACCTTC
D: -; size: -; V: TRBV6-6; J: TRBJ1-1; length: 14; CDR3: CASSSRPYNTEAFF; DNA: TGTGCCAGCAGTTCACGACCCTACAACACTGAAGCTTTCTTT
D: -; size: -; V: TRBV30; J: TRBJ1-3; length: 16; CDR3: CAWSPGLMGSGNTIYF; DNA: TGTGCCTGGAGTCCAGGCCTTATGGGCTCTGGAAACACCATATATTTT
D: TRBD1; size: -; V: TRBV18; J: TRBJ2-7; length: 15; CDR3: CASSPTRTGGNEQYF; DNA: TGTGCCAGCTCACCAACGCGGACAGGGGGGAACGAGCAGTACTTC
D: -; size: -; V: TRBV5-4; J: TRBJ2-1; length: 14; CDR3: CASSLSSSYNEQFF; DNA: TGTGCCAGCAGCTTATCTAGCTCCTACAATGAGCAGTTCTTC
D: TRBD2; size: -; V: TRBV7-2; J: TRBJ2-1; length: 17; CDR3: CASSSTSGGVVHNEQFF; DNA: TGTGCCAGCAGCTCGACTAGCGGGGGGGTTGTCCACAATGAGCAGTTCTTC
D: TRBD2; size: -; V: TRBV5-1; J: TRBJ2-1; length: 14; CDR3: CASQRESSYNEQFF; DNA: TGCGCCAGCCAGCGGGAGAGCTCCTACAATGAGCAGTTCTTC
D: -; size: -; V: TRBV11-2; J: TRBJ2-3; length: 16; CDR3: CASSPRLDAATDTQYF; DNA: TGTGCCAGCAGCCCGCGACTAGACGCTGCCACAGATACGCAGTATTTT
D: -; size: few; V: TRBV2; J: TRBJ1-5; length: 12; CDR3: CASSGGWEAQHF; DNA: TGTGCCAGCAGTGGAGGCTGGGAAGCCCAGCATTTT
D: TRBD1; size: -; V: TRBV5-1; J: TRBJ2-2; length: 16; CDR3: CASRLDRGLGTGELFF; DNA: TGCGCCAGCAGACTGGACAGGGGGCTTGGCACCGGGGAGCTGTTTTTT
D: TRBD1; size: -; V: TRBV6-1; J: TRBJ1-1; length: 13; CDR3: CASRALGQTEAFF; DNA: TGTGCCAGCAGGGCACTGGGACAGACGGAAGCTTTCTTT
D: TRBD1; size: -; V: TRBV7-9; J: TRBJ1-5; length: 16; CDR3: CASSPSGGTGAQPQHF; DNA: TGTGCCAGCAGCCCTAGTGGGGGGACAGGAGCTCAGCCCCAGCATTTT
D: -; size: -; V: TRBV18; J: TRBJ2-7; length: 14; CDR3: CASSPPAGAYEQYF; DNA: TGTGCCAGCTCACCACCGGCAGGGGCCTACGAGCAGTACTTC
D: TRBD1; size: -; V: TRBV18; J: TRBJ2-7; length: 14; CDR3: CASSPSQGVYEQYF; DNA: TGTGCCAGCTCACCAAGCCAGGGGGTCTACGAGCAGTACTTC
D: -; size: -; V: TRBV18; J: TRBJ1-2; length: 15; CDR3: CASSPGSNSNYGYTF; DNA: TGTGCCAGCTCACCAGGGAGTAATTCTAACTATGGCTACACCTTC
D: -; size: -; V: TRBV7-9; J: TRBJ2-5; length: 13; CDR3: CASSLGNEGTQYF; DNA: TGTGCCAGCAGCTTAGGGAACGAGGGGACCCAGTACTTC
D: -; size: -; V: TRBV9; J: TRBJ1-2; length: 16; CDR3: CASSVHTGQGNYGYTF; DNA: TGTGCCAGCAGCGTTCATACAGGCCAAGGAAACTATGGCTACACCTTC
D: TRBD2; size: once; V: TRBV5-1; J: TRBJ2-3; length: 16; CDR3: CASSLSGSGGRDTQYF; DNA: TGCGCCAGCAGCCTATCGGGAAGCGGGGGGAGGGATACGCAGTATTTT
D: TRBD1; size: -; V: TRBV19; J: TRBJ1-6; length: 17; CDR3: CASSITESGGGNSPLHF; DNA: TGTGCCAGTAGTATTACTGAGTCAGGGGGCGGTAATTCACCCCTCCACTTT